This T cell receptor beta chain comes out of a study of T cell responses to AZD1222 COVID-19 vaccine. Clones were sequenced by immunoSEQ multiplex PCR, and TCRdb holds only the in-frame ones, with some missing. The repertoire includes over 150,000 clones, around 85% of them detected once, and roughly 5% sits in the top ten. V was clipped by 2 bases and J by 5 bases; unmatched bases: 7. Germline-derived CDR1 and CDR2 are SGHRS and YFSETQ. CDR3 size: 16 residues. This receptor was identified in an adult in good health. This chain uses TRBV5-1 with TRBJ2-5; 12 nucleotides agree with TRBD2. Specimen: peripheral blood, collected on day 0 of MenACWY control vaccination. The CDR3 sequence is CASSLQTSGSGETQYF. CDR3 nucleotide sequence: TGCGCCAGCAGCTTACAGACTAGCGGGAGTGGTGAGACCCAGTACTTC.